This T cell receptor (beta chain) appears in the sequencing data of a study of tumor-infiltrating lymphocytes in primary liver carcinoma. About the study: Lesions, classed as T1-T3 N0M0, spanned about 4 to 11 cm across.

Co-extraction of RNA and DNA was performed on about 19-32 mg of unsorted bulk tissue. This CDR3 is built from 14 residues. Germline V gene lookup returns CDR1 SGHNT and CDR2 YYREEE (reference sequence). TCR beta cDNA was prepared out of around 460 ng total RNA by means of a constant-region primer. Investigators got TCR beta libraries out of three nested multiplex PCR rounds, done with slightly modified ARM-PCR. TRBV1-TRBV30 forward primers paired with a C-beta reverse primer drove the first two PCR rounds, roughly 10 cycles each. TCRdb re-called the multiplex PCR reads with MiXCR, one entry per CDR3 protein. The table has under 110,000 distinct CDR3 sequences, 65% to 75% seen once; the top ten hold roughly 12%.

This clonotype was obtained from a woman aged 60-75 years with primary liver carcinoma and hepatitis B virus infection. Sequences were obtained from liver tumor tissue from sampling region 2. The subset is: tumor region T2, inferior pole. The chain recombines TRBV5-4 with TRBJ1-1, with 9 bases lining up with TRBD1. As DNA, the CDR3 is TGTGGCAACAGCCCGACAGGGGGGAACACTGAAGCTTTCTTT. It is translated as CGNSPTGGNTEAFF.